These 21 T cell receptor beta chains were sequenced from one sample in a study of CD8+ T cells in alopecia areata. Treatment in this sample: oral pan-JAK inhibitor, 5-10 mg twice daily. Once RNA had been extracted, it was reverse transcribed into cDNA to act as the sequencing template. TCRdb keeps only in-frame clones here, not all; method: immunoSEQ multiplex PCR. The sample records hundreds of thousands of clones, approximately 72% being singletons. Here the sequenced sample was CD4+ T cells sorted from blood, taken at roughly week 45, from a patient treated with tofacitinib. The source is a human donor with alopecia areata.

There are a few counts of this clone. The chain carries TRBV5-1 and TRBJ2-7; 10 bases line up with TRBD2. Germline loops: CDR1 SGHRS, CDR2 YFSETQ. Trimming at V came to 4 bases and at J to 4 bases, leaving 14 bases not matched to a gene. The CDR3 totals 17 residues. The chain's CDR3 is CASSPLLTSGLEYEQYF. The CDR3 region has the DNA TGCGCCAGCAGCCCCCTATTGACTAGCGGGCTAGAATACGAGCAGTACTTC.

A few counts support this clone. The CDR3 here is CASSLVTGVRSVQHF. The CDR3 coding sequence is TGTGCCAGCAGCCTGGTGACGGGGGTACGTTCGGTCCAGCATTTT. This chain connects TRBV7-2 to TRBJ1-5; maybe TRBD1 (5 bases). Trimming left V 5 bases short and J 12 bases short, with 23 bases between. CDR1 and CDR2 (germline): SGHTA, FQGNSA. The CDR3 is 15 residues long.

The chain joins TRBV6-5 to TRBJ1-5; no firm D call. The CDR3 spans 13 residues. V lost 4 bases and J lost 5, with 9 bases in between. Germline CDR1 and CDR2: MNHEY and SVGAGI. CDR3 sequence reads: CASSLASYQPQHF. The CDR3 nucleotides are TGTGCCAGCAGTTTGGCCTCTTATCAGCCCCAGCATTTT.

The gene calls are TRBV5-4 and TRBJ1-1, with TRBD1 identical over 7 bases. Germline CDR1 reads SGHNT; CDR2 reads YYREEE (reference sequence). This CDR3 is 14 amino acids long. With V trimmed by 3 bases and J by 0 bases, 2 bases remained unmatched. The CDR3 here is CASSSGQVNTEAFF. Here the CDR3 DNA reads TGTGCCAGCAGCTCCGGACAGGTGAACACTGAAGCTTTCTTT.

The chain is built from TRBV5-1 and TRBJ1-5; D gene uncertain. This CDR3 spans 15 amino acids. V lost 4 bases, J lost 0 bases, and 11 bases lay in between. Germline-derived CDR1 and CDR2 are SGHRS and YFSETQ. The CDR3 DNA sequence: TGCGCCAGCAGCCTCTTACCTAGTAGCAATCAGCCCCAGCATTTT. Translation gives CASSLLPSSNQPQHF.

The CDR3 DNA sequence: TGTGCCAGCAGCTTAAGGGGATTCGTTGGAACTAATGAAAAACTGTTTTTT. Its protein product is CASSLRGFVGTNEKLFF. The chain recombines TRBV7-6 with TRBJ1-4, with D maybe TRBD1 (5 bases). Germline CDR1 and CDR2: SGHVS and FNYEAQ. This CDR3 is built from 17 residues. Trimming pared 2 bases from V and 1 base from J, leaving 14 bases between.

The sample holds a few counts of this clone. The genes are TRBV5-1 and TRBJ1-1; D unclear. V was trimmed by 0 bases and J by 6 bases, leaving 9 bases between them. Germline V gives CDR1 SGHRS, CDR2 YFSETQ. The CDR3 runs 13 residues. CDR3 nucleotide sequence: TGCGCCAGCAGCTTGGTGTATTCTGCTGAAGCTTTCTTT. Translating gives CASSLVYSAEAFF.

The CDR3 protein is CASRRGQESFF. Written as DNA, the CDR3 is TGTGCCAGCAGACGCGGACAGGAGTCTTTCTTT. This rearrangement joins TRBV11-1 to TRBJ1-1, with TRBD1 matching over 7 bases. Trimming removed 6 bases from V and 12 bases from J; junction bases left unmatched: 7. Germline CDR1 is SGHAT and CDR2 is FQDESV (reference sequence). CDR3 length: 11 amino acids.

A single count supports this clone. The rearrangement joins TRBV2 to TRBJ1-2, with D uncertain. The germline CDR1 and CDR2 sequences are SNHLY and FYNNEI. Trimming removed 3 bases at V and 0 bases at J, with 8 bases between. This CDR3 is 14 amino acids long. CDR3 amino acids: CASSEEATNYGYTF. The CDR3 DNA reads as TGTGCCAGCAGTGAGGAAGCAACTAACTATGGCTACACCTTC. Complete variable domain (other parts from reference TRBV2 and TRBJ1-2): EPEVTQTPSHQVTQMGQEVILRCVPISNHLYFYWYRQILGQKVEFLVSFYNNEISEKSEIFDDQFSVERPDGSNFTLKIRSTKLEDSAMYFCASSEEATNYGYTFGSGTRLTVV.

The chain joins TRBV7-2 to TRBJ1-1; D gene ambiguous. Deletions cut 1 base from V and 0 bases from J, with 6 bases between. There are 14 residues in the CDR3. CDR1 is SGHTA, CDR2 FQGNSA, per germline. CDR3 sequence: CASSLEYMNTEAFF. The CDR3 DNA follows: TGTGCCAGCAGCTTAGAATATATGAACACTGAAGCTTTCTTT.

CDR3 in amino acids: CSVGQRNQPQHF. CDR3 in DNA: TGCAGCGTTGGGCAAAGGAATCAGCCCCAGCATTTT. The V call is TRBV29-1, the J call TRBJ1-5; D is unclear. Germline V CDR1 and CDR2: SQVTM, ANQGSEA. V gave up 4 bases and J gave up 4 bases, with 8 bases separating them. The CDR3 contains 12 residues.

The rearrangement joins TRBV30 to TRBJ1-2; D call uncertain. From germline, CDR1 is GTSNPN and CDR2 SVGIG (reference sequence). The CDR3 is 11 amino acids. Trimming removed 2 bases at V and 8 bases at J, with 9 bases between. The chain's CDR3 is CAWSQVGGYTF. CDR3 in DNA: TGTGCCTGGAGTCAAGTTGGCGGCTACACCTTC.

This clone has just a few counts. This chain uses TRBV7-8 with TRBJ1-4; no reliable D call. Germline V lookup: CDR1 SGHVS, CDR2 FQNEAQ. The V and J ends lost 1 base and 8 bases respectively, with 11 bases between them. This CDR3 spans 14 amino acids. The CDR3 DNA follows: TGTGCCAGCAGCTTAGGGACGGCACTCGAAAAACTGTTTTTT. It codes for CASSLGTALEKLFF. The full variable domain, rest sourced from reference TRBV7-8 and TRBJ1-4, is GAGVSQSPRYKVAKRGQDVALRCDPISGHVSLFWYQQALGQGPEFLTYFQNEAQLDKSGLPSDRFFAERPEGSVSTLKIQRTQQEDSAVYLCASSLGTALEKLFFGSGTQLSVL.

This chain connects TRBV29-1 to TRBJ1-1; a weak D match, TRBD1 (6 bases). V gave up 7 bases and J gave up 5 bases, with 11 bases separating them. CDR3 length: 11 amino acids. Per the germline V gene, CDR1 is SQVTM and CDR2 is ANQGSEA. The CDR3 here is CSARGGTEAFF. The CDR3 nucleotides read TGCAGCGCCCGAGGGGGGACTGAAGCTTTCTTT.

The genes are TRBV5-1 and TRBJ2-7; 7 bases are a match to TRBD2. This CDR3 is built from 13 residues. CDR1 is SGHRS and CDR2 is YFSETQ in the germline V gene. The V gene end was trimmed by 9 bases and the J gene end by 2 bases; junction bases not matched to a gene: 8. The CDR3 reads CATSREGTYEQYF. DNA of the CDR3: TGCGCCACCTCCAGGGAGGGAACCTACGAGCAGTACTTC.

The CDR3 here is CASSSPTEAFF. CDR3 nucleotide sequence: TGTGCCAGCAGCTCGCCCACTGAAGCTTTCTTT. The rearrangement uses TRBV5-6 and TRBJ1-1, with no clear D. Germline V gene lookup returns CDR1 SGHDT and CDR2 YYEEEE. CDR3 length: 11 amino acids. Deletions cut 3 bases from V and 4 bases from J, with 4 bases between. Full variable domain (outside the CDR3, taken from reference TRBV5-6 and TRBJ1-1): DAGVTQSPTHLIKTRGQQVTLRCSPKSGHDTVSWYQQALGQGPQFIFQYYEEEERQRGNFPDRFSGHQFPNYSSELNVNALLLGDSALYLCASSSPTEAFFGQGTRLTVV.

Here the CDR3 DNA reads TGCAGCGTTGAAAGGCGGCAACATGAAGCTTTCTTT. The encoded protein is CSVERRQHEAFF. V and J are TRBV29-1 and TRBJ1-1; unclear D gene. The CDR3 totals 12 residues. Germline V gives CDR1 SQVTM, CDR2 ANQGSEA. V lost 2 bases and J 7 bases, leaving 11 bases between the germline ends. Filled out from reference TRBV29-1 and TRBJ1-1, the complete variable domain reads SAVISQKPSRDICQRGTSLTIQCQVDSQVTMMFWYRQQPGQSLTLIATANQGSEATYESGFVIDKFPISRPNLTFSTLTVSNMSPEDSSIYLCSVERRQHEAFFGQGTRLTVV.

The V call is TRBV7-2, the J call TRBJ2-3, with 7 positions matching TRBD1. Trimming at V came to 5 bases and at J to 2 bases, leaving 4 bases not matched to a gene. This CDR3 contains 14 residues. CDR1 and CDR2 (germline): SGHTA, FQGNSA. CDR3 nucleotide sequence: TGTGCCAGCAGCCCCGGGACAGCCACAGATACGCAGTATTTT. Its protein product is CASSPGTATDTQYF.

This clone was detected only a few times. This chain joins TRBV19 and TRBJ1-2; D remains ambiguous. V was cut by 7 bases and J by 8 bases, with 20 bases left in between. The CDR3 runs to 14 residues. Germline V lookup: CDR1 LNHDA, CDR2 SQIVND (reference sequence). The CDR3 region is CASKPTDAGGGYTF. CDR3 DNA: TGTGCCAGTAAACCCACGGACGCCGGTGGGGGCTACACCTTC.

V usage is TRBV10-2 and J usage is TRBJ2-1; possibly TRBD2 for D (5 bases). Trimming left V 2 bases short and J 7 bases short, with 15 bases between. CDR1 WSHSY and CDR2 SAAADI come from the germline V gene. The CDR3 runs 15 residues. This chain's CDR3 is CASSEGAVGGNEQFF. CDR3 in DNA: TGCGCCAGCAGTGAGGGAGCGGTGGGCGGAAATGAGCAGTTCTTC.

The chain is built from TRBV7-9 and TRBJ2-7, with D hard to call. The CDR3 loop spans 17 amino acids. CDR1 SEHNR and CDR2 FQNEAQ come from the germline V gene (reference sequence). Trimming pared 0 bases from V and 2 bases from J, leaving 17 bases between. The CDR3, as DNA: TGTGCCAGCAGCTTAGCGACCCATGGACCTGTAACCTACGAGCAGTACTTC. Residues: CASSLATHGPVTYEQYF.